Listed here are 21 T cell receptor beta chains from one sample, sequenced in a study of cytomegalovirus exposure and HLA in healthy donors. Profiled with immunoSEQ multiplex PCR; TCRdb holds only in-frame clones, not every one. The table lists about 360,000 clones, 70% to 90% of them singletons. The material sequenced was PBMCs. The receptors here all came from a young woman in good health and CMV-seronegative.

V is TRBV5-1 and J is TRBJ1-1; a possible D gene is TRBD1 (5 bases). This CDR3 spans 12 amino acids. Trimming stripped 4 bases from V and 10 bases from J, with 14 bases between. The germline gives CDR1 SGHRS, CDR2 YFSETQ. This CDR3 reads CASSTGLGGAFF. The DNA of the CDR3 is TGCGCCAGCAGCACGGGGCTGGGGGGAGCTTTCTTT.

In DNA form, the CDR3 reads TGTGCCAGCAGCTTGGGTTCCGGGACAGGGCCGAACACTGAAGCTTTCTTT. Translation gives CASSLGSGTGPNTEAFF. This chain joins TRBV5-5 and TRBJ1-1; 9 bases agree with TRBD1. Germline V lookup: CDR1 SGHKS, CDR2 YYEKEE (reference sequence). The CDR3 covers 17 residues. V dropped 0 bases and J dropped 1; count of bases not matched to a gene: 7.

CDR3 in amino acids: CASSRRASNEKLFF. CDR3 DNA sequence: TGTGCCAGCAGCAGGCGGGCCTCTAATGAAAAACTGTTTTTT. The chain couples TRBV27 to TRBJ1-4; D gene unclear. V was trimmed by 6 bases and J by 3 bases, leaving 11 bases between them. Germline V gives CDR1 MNHEY, CDR2 SMNVEV (reference sequence). CDR3 length: 14 amino acids.

The sample holds a few counts of this clone. The chain has TRBV2 and TRBJ2-2; possible D gene TRBD2, 5 bases. The CDR3 has 15 amino acids. V was trimmed by 6 bases and J by 3 bases, leaving 14 bases between them. Germline V gene data show CDR1 as SNHLY and CDR2 as FYNNEI. The CDR3 here is CASRGGGPYTGELFF. In DNA, the CDR3 is TGTGCCAGCAGAGGCGGCGGGCCCTACACCGGGGAGCTGTTTTTT.

The rearrangement uses TRBV11-2 and TRBJ1-2; no clear D gene. The V gene lost 1 base and the J gene lost 7 bases, with 10 bases spanning the gap. CDR1 is SGHAT and CDR2 is FQNNGV in the germline V gene. The CDR3 consists of 13 residues. The CDR3, as DNA: TGTGCCAGCAGCTTAGGAGGAGGGAGTGGCTACACCTTC. Translation: CASSLGGGSGYTF.

The sample holds a few counts of this clone. The gene calls are TRBV28 and TRBJ2-3; TRBD2 might be the D (6 bases). The V end was cut by 4 bases, the J end by 2 bases, with 13 bases between. Germline-derived CDR1 and CDR2 are MDHEN and SYDVKM. This CDR3 spans 15 amino acids. The CDR3 here is CASSSGAGTTDTQYF. CDR3 DNA sequence: TGTGCCAGCAGTTCCGGAGCGGGCACCACAGATACGCAGTATTTT.

V gene TRBV28 combines with J gene TRBJ2-7; TRBD1 aligns across 9 bases. Germline CDR1 MDHEN, CDR2 SYDVKM. V lost 5 bases, J lost 3 bases, and 2 bases stayed unmatched. The CDR3 has 13 amino acids. The chain's CDR3 is CASSGTGLYEQYF. The CDR3, as DNA: TGTGCCAGCAGTGGGACAGGGCTCTACGAGCAGTACTTC.

This clone is a singleton in its sample. The chain recombines TRBV27 with TRBJ2-1; perhaps TRBD2 as D (6 bases). V was trimmed by 5 bases and J by 3 bases, leaving 17 bases between them. The CDR3 extends over 16 amino acids. From germline, CDR1 is MNHEY and CDR2 SMNVEV (reference sequence). The DNA for the CDR3 is TGTGCCAGCAGTGGACGGGGGATATCCCTCTACAATGAGCAGTTCTTC. It is translated as CASSGRGISLYNEQFF.

The chain employs TRBV7-9 and TRBJ1-2; 10 positions match TRBD1. With V trimmed by 5 bases and J by 7 bases, 4 bases remained unmatched. The CDR3 has 13 amino acids. CDR1 is SEHNR and CDR2 is FQNEAQ in the germline V gene (reference sequence). CDR3 sequence: CASSHGTGVGYTF. The DNA for the CDR3 is TGTGCCAGCAGCCATGGGACAGGGGTTGGCTACACCTTC.

This rearrangement joins TRBV28 to TRBJ2-7, with 7 bases lining up with TRBD2. Germline V gene data show CDR1 as MDHEN and CDR2 as SYDVKM. This CDR3 contains 17 residues. The J segment lost 0 bases and the V segment lost 2 bases, leaving 10 bases of the junction unmatched. CDR3 protein: CASSLGLMGDYSYEQYF. The CDR3 DNA follows: TGTGCCAGCAGTTTAGGACTAATGGGGGACTACTCCTACGAGCAGTACTTC.

The J gene is TRBJ1-4, the V gene TRBV11-2; D gene ambiguous. CDR1 is SGHAT and CDR2 is FQNNGV in the germline V gene. Deletions cut 5 bases from V and 8 bases from J, with 12 bases between. This CDR3 has 13 residues. CDR3 nucleotides: TGTGCCAGCAGCCCTCCGCGCGGGGAAAAACTGTTTTTT. Its translation: CASSPPRGEKLFF. The full variable domain, completed using reference TRBV11-2 and TRBJ1-4, is EAGVAQSPRYKIIEKRQSVAFWCNPISGHATLYWYQQILGQGPKLLIQFQNNGVVDDSQLPKDRFSAERLKGVDSTLKIQPAKLEDSAVYLCASSPPRGEKLFFGSGTQLSVL.

V gene TRBV19 combines with J gene TRBJ2-7, with D perhaps matching TRBD2 (5 bases). The V gene lost 7 bases and the J gene lost 2 bases, with 12 bases spanning the gap. The V gene's germline CDR1 is LNHDA and CDR2 SQIVND (reference sequence). The CDR3 has 13 residues. CDR3 protein: CASTSGGAYEQYF. The CDR3 nucleotides read TGTGCCAGTACGAGCGGAGGAGCCTACGAGCAGTACTTC.

The gene calls are TRBV2 and TRBJ2-1, with no clear D. V was trimmed by 3 bases and J by 0 bases, leaving 12 bases between them. The CDR3 length is 16 residues. Germline V gives CDR1 SNHLY, CDR2 FYNNEI. CDR3 residues: CASSDGPLSSYNEQFF. The CDR3 region has the DNA TGTGCCAGCAGTGATGGGCCCCTGAGCTCCTACAATGAGCAGTTCTTC.

This chain joins TRBV28 and TRBJ2-7; a weak D match, TRBD2 (6 bases). V gave up 3 bases and J gave up 2 bases, with 20 bases separating them. The CDR3 has 17 residues. The germline V gene has CDR1 MDHEN and CDR2 SYDVKM. DNA for the CDR3: TGTGCCAGCAGTTTGGATAATAGCGGTACTCTAGCCTACGAGCAGTACTTC. Translating it yields CASSLDNSGTLAYEQYF.

This chain links TRBV28 with TRBJ1-4, with a weak D call TRBD1 (5 bases). The CDR3 consists of 15 residues. Trimming left V 6 bases short and J 3 bases short, with 14 bases between. The germline gives CDR1 MDHEN, CDR2 SYDVKM. CDR3 sequence: CASRFFGGANEKLFF. The CDR3 DNA reads as TGTGCCAGCAGATTCTTCGGGGGGGCTAATGAAAAACTGTTTTTT.

The J gene is TRBJ2-7, the V gene TRBV2; no definite D call. The CDR3 is made up of 15 amino acids. Germline assignment: CDR1 SNHLY and CDR2 FYNNEI. Trimming pared 6 bases from V and 0 bases from J, leaving 15 bases between. CDR3 nucleotide sequence: TGTGCCAGCAGAAAATCAGGTGAAGCCTCCTACGAGCAGTACTTC. Translation: CASRKSGEASYEQYF. The full variable domain, in which reference TRBV2 and TRBJ2-7 provide the parts outside the CDR3, is EPEVTQTPSHQVTQMGQEVILRCVPISNHLYFYWYRQILGQKVEFLVSFYNNEISEKSEIFDDQFSVERPDGSNFTLKIRSTKLEDSAMYFCASRKSGEASYEQYFGPGTRLTVT.

The J gene is TRBJ1-1, the V gene TRBV29-1; no definite D call. Between the trimmed V and J ends, which lost 0 bases and 8 bases, there was a span of 10 bases. The CDR3 is made up of 12 amino acids. Germline assignment: CDR1 SQVTM and CDR2 ANQGSEA. As DNA, the CDR3 is TGCAGCGTTGAAGATCAAGCCGGGGAAGCTTTCTTT. Encoded protein: CSVEDQAGEAFF.

J is TRBJ2-7 and V is TRBV9, with 8 bases identical to TRBD1. The J segment lost 3 bases and the V segment lost 2 bases, leaving 7 bases of the junction unmatched. There are 15 residues in the CDR3. CDR1 and CDR2 from the germline V gene are SGDLS and YYNGEE. The CDR3 DNA reads TGTGCCAGCAGCGTCCAGGGGGCCTACGGCTACGAGCAGTACTTC. Translating it yields CASSVQGAYGYEQYF.

CDR3 DNA: TGTGCCAGCAGCTTCTACAGGGGGAGCGACTATGGCTACACCTTC. Protein: CASSFYRGSDYGYTF. The chain is built from TRBV7-9 and TRBJ1-2; 8 nucleotides align to TRBD1. CDR1 is SEHNR and CDR2 is FQNEAQ in the germline V gene (reference sequence). The CDR3 consists of 15 residues. The ends lost 3 bases at V and 3 bases at J; junction bases unmatched: 6.

This sequence joins TRBV7-7 and TRBJ2-1, with 7 nucleotides matching TRBD2. Unmatched junction bases numbered 8, after V lost 5 bases and J lost 4 bases. Germline CDR1 SSHAT, CDR2 FNYEAQ (reference sequence). The CDR3 is made up of 15 amino acids. CDR3 nucleotide sequence: TGTGCCAGCAGCCCTCAGCGGGGCCCGTACAATGAGCAGTTCTTC. Translated: CASSPQRGPYNEQFF.

The V call is TRBV27, the J call TRBJ2-7; D unresolved. This CDR3 region has 14 residues. In germline, CDR1 is MNHEY, CDR2 SMNVEV (reference sequence). The ends were cut back, 2 bases at V and 5 bases at J, with 13 bases in the middle. The CDR3 spells CASSLRVTLNEQYF. As DNA, the CDR3 is TGTGCCAGCAGTTTACGGGTAACTCTAAACGAGCAGTACTTC.